This T cell receptor (beta chain) derives from a study of blood T cell repertoires in COVID-19. Clones were sequenced by immunoSEQ multiplex PCR, and TCRdb holds only the in-frame ones, with some missing. The sample includes 220,000 or so clones, roughly 81% of them seen just once. V shed 2 bases, J shed 6 bases, and the junction held 6 bases outside the gene matches. CDR1 and CDR2 (germline): MNHEY, SMNVEV (reference sequence). The CDR3 extends over 15 amino acids. This clonotype originated in a man aged 50 or older who had recovered from COVID-19. The sequencing sample was made of peripheral blood. This rearrangement joins TRBV27 to TRBJ2-7, with 11 bases lining up with TRBD2. CDR3 residues: CASSLQLAGVGEQYF. For the CDR3, the DNA is TGTGCCAGCAGTTTACAACTAGCGGGAGTCGGCGAGCAGTACTTC.